The rows below give T cell receptor beta chains drawn from one sample of a study of human T cells and chemical hapten exposure. Each CDR3 protein gets one entry after TCRdb re-called the RACE reads with MiXCR. This sample has 150,000 to 200,000 distinct CDR3 sequences, with around 30% found just once. The sequencing used whole blood, collected in connection with sensitization to the hapten diphenylcyclopropenone (DPC). Receptors were obtained from a woman aged 25 to 39 with alopecia areata. Some clones in this sample may be carry-over from other donors' samples. Each CDR3 is given with its conserved first and last residue. The D gene is left open where the match is weak. Size values are once, few and many counts, or a class for expanded clones, and some rows have none.

D	J	size	V	DNA	CDR3
.	TRBJ2-2	.	TRBV11-2	TGTGCCAGCAGCTTACGGGGGTACACCGGGGAGCTGTTTTTT	CASSLRGYTGELFF
.	TRBJ1-3	.	TRBV4-2	TGTGCCAGCAGCCAAGATAGGTCCCGCGGAAACACCATATATTTT	CASSQDRSRGNTIYF
.	TRBJ2-3	few	TRBV29-1	TGCAGCGTGCGTCAGGGGCCCACAGATACGCAGTATTTT	CSVRQGPTDTQYF
.	TRBJ2-2	few	TRBV5-1	TGCGCCAGCAGCTTGGCCCCGATAAACACCGGGGAGCTGTTTTTT	CASSLAPINTGELFF
.	TRBJ2-3	few	TRBV28	TGTGCCAGCAGTTCCAGACTAGGCGCGCAGTATTTT	CASSSRLGAQYF
.	TRBJ2-2	.	TRBV2	TGTGCCAGCAGCGCCTTAGGCGGGGAGCTGTTTTTT	CASSALGGELFF
.	TRBJ1-4	once	TRBV7-9	TGTGCCAGCAGCTTCAATGAGGGCTTTAATGAAAAACTGTTTTTT	CASSFNEGFNEKLFF
.	TRBJ1-4	.	TRBV2	TGTGCCAGCAGTGAAGCGCTTCCTAATGAAAAACTGTTTTTT	CASSEALPNEKLFF
TRBD1	TRBJ1-1	.	TRBV28	TGTGCCAGCAGCCAGCCAGGGGGTTTTACTGAAGCTTTCTTT	CASSQPGGFTEAFF
TRBD1	TRBJ1-4	.	TRBV15	TGTGCCACCAGCAGAGGCGAACAGGGGTTAGAACTGTTTTTT	CATSRGEQGLELFF
.	TRBJ2-7	medium-sized	TRBV6-2/TRBV6-3	TGTGCCAGCAGTTACGCAGTCTACGAGCAGTACTTC	CASSYAVYEQYF
.	TRBJ1-1	.	TRBV4-3	TGCGCCAGCAGCCGCCAACAATACACTGAAGCTTTCTTT	CASSRQQYTEAFF
.	TRBJ2-5	many	TRBV9	TGTGCCAGCAGCGTAGGACAGAACCAAGAGACCCAGTACTTC	CASSVGQNQETQYF
TRBD2	TRBJ2-1	.	TRBV28	TGTGCCAGCAGTGTACGACTAGCGGGAGTCAATGAGCAGTTCTTC	CASSVRLAGVNEQFF
TRBD1	TRBJ2-3	.	TRBV24-1	TGTGCCACCAGTGACCAAACAGGGGATGGTGCAGATACGCAGTATTTT	CATSDQTGDGADTQYF
.	TRBJ2-5	few	TRBV11-2	TGTGCCAGCAGCTCCCCGGGACTCTCCTCCCAGTACTTC	CASSSPGLSSQYF
.	TRBJ2-7	.	TRBV6-2/TRBV6-3	TGTGCCAGCAGAACCCCCTACGAGCAGTACTTC	CASRTPYEQYF
TRBD1	TRBJ2-1	.	TRBV28	TGTGCCAGCAGTTTAAGCACCTCAGGGGGCGATGAGCAGTTCTTC	CASSLSTSGGDEQFF
.	TRBJ2-5	few	TRBV5-1	TGCGCCAGCGGGAGAGACAGTCCAGAGACCCAGTACTTC	CASGRDSPETQYF
.	TRBJ1-1	.	TRBV20-1	TGCAGTGCTAGAGACTCGGCAGGGTCATTGGCAGCTTTCTTT	CSARDSAGSLAAFF
.	TRBJ2-7	few	TRBV10-3	TGTGCCATCAGTGAGTCAGGAGTCGAGCAGTACTTC	CAISESGVEQYF
.	TRBJ1-2	.	TRBV12-3/TRBV12-4	TGTGCCAGCAGCACCCTCCGGCTTTCCAGCTACACCTTC	CASSTLRLSSYTF
.	TRBJ2-7	few	TRBV5-1	TGCGCCAGCAGCTTGCAAGGGCAGGCCACCTACGAGCAGTACTTC	CASSLQGQATYEQYF
.	TRBJ2-7	.	TRBV28	TGTGCCAGCAGTTCCCAATTTGACGAGCAGTACTTC	CASSSQFDEQYF
TRBD1	TRBJ1-5	few	TRBV5-6	TGTGCCAGCAACCGACAGGGGTCTCAGCCCCAGCATTTT	CASNRQGSQPQHF
TRBD1	TRBJ1-1	.	TRBV27	TGTGCCAGCAGCTACAGGGGGCATGAAGCTTTCTTT	CASSYRGHEAFF
.	TRBJ1-1	few	TRBV7-9	TGTGCCAGCAGCTTAGCTAGTACTGAAGCTTTCTTT	CASSLASTEAFF
.	TRBJ2-6	.	TRBV28	TGTGCCAGCAGTCCCCCGGGACTGCCGGCAGGGGCCAACGTCCTGACTTTC	CASSPPGLPAGANVLTF
.	TRBJ2-3	.	TRBV28	TGTGCCAGCATTGGTTGGCAGGGCGCAGATACGCAGTATTTT	CASIGWQGADTQYF
.	TRBJ2-5	.	TRBV5-1	TGCGCCAGCAGCTTGGCCTGGGGGACGGAAGAGACCCAGTACTTC	CASSLAWGTEETQYF